The text below deals with one T cell receptor beta chain. The source of the sample is a study of blood T cell repertoires in COVID-19. The data were produced by immunoSEQ multiplex PCR, yet TCRdb's version contains in-frame clones alone and is incomplete. The sample has roughly 220,000 clones; just over 85% are singletons. V was pared by 5 bases and J by 4 bases, with 14 bases of the junction left unmatched. The CDR3 loop spans 17 amino acids. CDR1 and CDR2 from the germline V gene are MDHEN and SYDVKM. This receptor was taken from a man in his thirties or forties who had recovered from COVID-19. What was sequenced was peripheral blood. The rearrangement uses TRBV28 and TRBJ1-3; TRBD1 agrees at 7 bases. The CDR3 sequence: CASSLTYGTADGNTIYF. In DNA form, the CDR3 reads TGTGCCAGCAGTCTGACATACGGGACAGCCGACGGAAACACCATATATTTT.